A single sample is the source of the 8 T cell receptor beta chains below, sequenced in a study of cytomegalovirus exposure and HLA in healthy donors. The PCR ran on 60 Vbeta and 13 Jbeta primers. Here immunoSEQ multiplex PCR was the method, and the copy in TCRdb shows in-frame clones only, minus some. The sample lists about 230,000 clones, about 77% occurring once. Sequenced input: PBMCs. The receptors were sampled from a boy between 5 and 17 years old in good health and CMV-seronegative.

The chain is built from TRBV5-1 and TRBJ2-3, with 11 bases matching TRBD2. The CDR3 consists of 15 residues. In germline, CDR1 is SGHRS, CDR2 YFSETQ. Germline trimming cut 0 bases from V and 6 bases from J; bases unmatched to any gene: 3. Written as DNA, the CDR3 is TGCGCCAGCAGCTTGGAGGCTAGCGGGGGGGATACGCAGTATTTT. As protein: CASSLEASGGDTQYF.

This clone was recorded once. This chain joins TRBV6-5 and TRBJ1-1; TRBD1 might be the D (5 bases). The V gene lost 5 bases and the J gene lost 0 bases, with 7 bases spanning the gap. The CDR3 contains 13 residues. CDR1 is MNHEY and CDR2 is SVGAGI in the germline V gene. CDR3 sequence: CASSLGVNTEAFF. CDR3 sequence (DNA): TGTGCCAGCAGTCTAGGGGTGAACACTGAAGCTTTCTTT.

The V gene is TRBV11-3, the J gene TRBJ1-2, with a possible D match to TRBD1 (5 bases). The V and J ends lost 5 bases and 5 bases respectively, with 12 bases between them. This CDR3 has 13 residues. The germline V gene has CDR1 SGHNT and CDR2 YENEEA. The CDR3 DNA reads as TGTGCCAGCAGCCAAGGGGTTGGATATGGCTACACCTTC. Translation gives CASSQGVGYGYTF. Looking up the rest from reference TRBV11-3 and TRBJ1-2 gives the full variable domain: EAGVVQSPRYKIIEKKQPVAFWCNPISGHNTLYWYLQNLGQGPELLIRYENEEAVDDSQLPKDRFSAERLKGVDSTLKIQPAELGDSAVYLCASSQGVGYGYTFGSGTRLTVV.

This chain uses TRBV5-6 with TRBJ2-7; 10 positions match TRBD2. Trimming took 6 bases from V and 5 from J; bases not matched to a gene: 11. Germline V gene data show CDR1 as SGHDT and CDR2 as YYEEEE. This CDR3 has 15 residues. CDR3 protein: CASNTLSGRAHEQYF. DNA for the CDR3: TGTGCCAGCAACACTTTAAGCGGGAGGGCCCACGAGCAGTACTTC. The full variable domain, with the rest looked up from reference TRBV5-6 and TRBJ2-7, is DAGVTQSPTHLIKTRGQQVTLRCSPKSGHDTVSWYQQALGQGPQFIFQYYEEEERQRGNFPDRFSGHQFPNYSSELNVNALLLGDSALYLCASNTLSGRAHEQYFGPGTRLTVT.

The CDR3 DNA is TGTGCCAGCAGCTTAGTAGGGGTTTCCGCTTTCTTT. Encoded protein: CASSLVGVSAFF. The chain recombines TRBV13 with TRBJ1-1; D might be TRBD1 (5 bases). The V and J ends lost 1 base and 11 bases respectively, with 11 bases between them. The CDR3 totals 12 residues. Per germline, CDR1 PRHDT and CDR2 FYEKMQ (reference sequence).

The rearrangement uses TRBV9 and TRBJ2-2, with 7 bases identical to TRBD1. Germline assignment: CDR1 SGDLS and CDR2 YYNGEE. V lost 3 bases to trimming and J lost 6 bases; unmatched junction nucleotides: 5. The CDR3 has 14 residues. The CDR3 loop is CASSAAGGSGELFF. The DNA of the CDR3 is TGTGCCAGCAGCGCCGCAGGGGGTTCCGGGGAGCTGTTTTTT.

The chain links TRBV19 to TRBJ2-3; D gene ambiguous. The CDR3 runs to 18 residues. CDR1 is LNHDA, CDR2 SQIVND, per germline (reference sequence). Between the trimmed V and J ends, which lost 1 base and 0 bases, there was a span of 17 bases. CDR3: CASSIGFLRLTSTDTQYF. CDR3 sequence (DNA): TGTGCCAGTAGTATAGGATTCCTGAGGTTGACTAGCACAGATACGCAGTATTTT. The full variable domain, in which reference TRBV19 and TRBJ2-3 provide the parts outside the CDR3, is DGGITQSPKYLFRKEGQNVTLSCEQNLNHDAMYWYRQDPGQGLRLIYYSQIVNDFQKGDIAEGYSVSREKKESFPLTVTSAQKNPTAFYLCASSIGFLRLTSTDTQYFGPGTRLTVL.

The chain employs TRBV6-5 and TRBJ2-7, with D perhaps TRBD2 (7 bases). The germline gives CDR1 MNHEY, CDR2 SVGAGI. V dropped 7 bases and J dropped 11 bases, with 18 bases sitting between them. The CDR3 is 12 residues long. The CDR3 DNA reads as TGTGCCAGCAACCCTGGTCAGGGGAGGGAGTACTTC. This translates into CASNPGQGREYF.